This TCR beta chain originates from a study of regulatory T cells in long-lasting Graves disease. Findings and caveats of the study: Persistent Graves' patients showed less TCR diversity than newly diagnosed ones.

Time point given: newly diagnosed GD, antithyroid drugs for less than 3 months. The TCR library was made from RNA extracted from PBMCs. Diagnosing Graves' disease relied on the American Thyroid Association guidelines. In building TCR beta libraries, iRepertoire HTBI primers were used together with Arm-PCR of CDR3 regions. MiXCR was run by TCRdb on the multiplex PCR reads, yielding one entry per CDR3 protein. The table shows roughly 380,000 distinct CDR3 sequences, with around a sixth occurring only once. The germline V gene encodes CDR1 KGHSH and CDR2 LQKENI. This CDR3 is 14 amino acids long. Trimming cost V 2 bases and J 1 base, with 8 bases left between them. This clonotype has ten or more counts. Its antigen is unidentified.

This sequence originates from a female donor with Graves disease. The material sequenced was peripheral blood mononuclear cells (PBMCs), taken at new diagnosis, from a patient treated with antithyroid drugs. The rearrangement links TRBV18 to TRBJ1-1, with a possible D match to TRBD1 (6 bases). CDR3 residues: CASSPWDKNTEAFF. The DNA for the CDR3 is TGTGCCAGCTCACCATGGGACAAGAACACTGAAGCTTTCTTT.